This TCR beta chain was sequenced for a study of beta chain features in type 1 diabetes. In its sample, this clone was seen a few times. Its antigen is not known. General observations from the study: Shortening of TCRB CDR3s, moderate but significant, appeared in all four CD4+ subsets of Type 1 diabetes patients.

The authors reverse transcribed all of the isolated RNA, so sequencing captured expressed TCRB transcripts. Profiled with immunoSEQ multiplex PCR; TCRdb holds only in-frame clones, not every one. Of 600,000 to 750,000 clones listed, about an eighth were seen once; the top ten hold about 0.11%. Sequences were obtained from naive CD4+ T cells from blood. This clonotype was sampled from a man in his thirties or forties with type 1 diabetes.

CDR3 DNA sequence: TGTGCCAGCAGTCTCGGGGAGGGATCACCCCTCCACTTT. Amino acids: CASSLGEGSPLHF. J is TRBJ1-6 and V is TRBV6-6, with D unclear. Trimming removed 5 bases from V and 10 bases from J, with 12 bases in between. CDR1 and CDR2 from the germline V gene are MNHNY and SVGAGI (reference sequence). This CDR3 has 13 residues.